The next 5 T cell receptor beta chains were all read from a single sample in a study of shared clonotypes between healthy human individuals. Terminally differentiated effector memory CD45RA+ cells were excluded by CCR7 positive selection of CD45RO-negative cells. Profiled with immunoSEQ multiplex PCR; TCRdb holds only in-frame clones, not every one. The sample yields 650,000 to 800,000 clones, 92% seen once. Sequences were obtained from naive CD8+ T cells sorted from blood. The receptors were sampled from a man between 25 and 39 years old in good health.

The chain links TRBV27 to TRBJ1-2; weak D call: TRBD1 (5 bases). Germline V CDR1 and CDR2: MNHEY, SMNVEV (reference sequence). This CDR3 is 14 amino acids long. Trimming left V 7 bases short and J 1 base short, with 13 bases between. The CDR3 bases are TGTGCCAGCACCCTTTCGGGGGTTAACTATGGCTACACCTTC. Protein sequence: CASTLSGVNYGYTF.

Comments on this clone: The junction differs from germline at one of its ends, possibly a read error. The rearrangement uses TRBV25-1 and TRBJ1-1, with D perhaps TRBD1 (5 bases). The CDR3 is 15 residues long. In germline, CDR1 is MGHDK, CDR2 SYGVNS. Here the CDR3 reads CASSASDIWQGETFF. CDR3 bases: TGTGCCAGCAGTGCCAGCGATATCTGGCAGGGTGAAACTTTCTTT.

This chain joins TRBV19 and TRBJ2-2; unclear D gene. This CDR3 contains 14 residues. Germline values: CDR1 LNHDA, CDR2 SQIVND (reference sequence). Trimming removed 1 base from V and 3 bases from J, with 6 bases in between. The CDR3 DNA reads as TGTGCCAGTAGTATAGTTTCCCACACCGGGGAGCTGTTTTTT. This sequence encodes CASSIVSHTGELFF.

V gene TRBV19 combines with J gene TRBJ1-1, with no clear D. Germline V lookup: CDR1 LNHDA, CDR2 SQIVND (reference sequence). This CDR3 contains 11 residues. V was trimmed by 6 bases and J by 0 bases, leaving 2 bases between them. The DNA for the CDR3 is TGTGCCAGTAGACTGAACACTGAAGCTTTCTTT. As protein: CASRLNTEAFF.

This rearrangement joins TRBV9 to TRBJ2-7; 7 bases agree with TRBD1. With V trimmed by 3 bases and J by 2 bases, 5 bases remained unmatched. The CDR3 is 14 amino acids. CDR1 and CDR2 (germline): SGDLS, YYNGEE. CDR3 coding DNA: TGTGCCAGCAGCGCGGGACAGCAAACCTACGAGCAGTACTTC. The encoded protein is CASSAGQQTYEQYF.